The next 2 T cell receptor beta chains were all read from a single sample in a study of T-cell memory formation after mild COVID-19. TCRdb called the 5' RACE reads again in MiXCR, with one record for every CDR3 protein. The data contain 120,000 or so distinct CDR3 sequences, 16% of them seen just once; the ten biggest clones take up approximately 15%. Sequences were obtained from PBMCs or a T cell subset sorted from them (not recorded which). These receptors all come from an adult woman who had mild COVID-19 (a few samples of this study predate the infection). Cell type and time point are not known.

This clonotype was seen a few times. The J gene is TRBJ2-5, the V gene TRBV29-1, with TRBD1 identical over 10 bases. After removal of 8 bases from V and 5 bases from J, the junction contained 8 bases not matched to a gene. Germline CDR1 SQVTM, CDR2 ANQGSEA. The CDR3 is 13 amino acids. CDR3 nucleotides: TGCAGCTCAGGACAGGGGGAGGGCGAGACCCAGTACTTC. Residues: CSSGQGEGETQYF.

This chain connects TRBV7-3 to TRBJ2-5; D might be TRBD2 (5 bases). CDR3 length: 13 residues. The germline V gene has CDR1 SGHTA and CDR2 FQGTGA. V gave up 3 bases and J gave up 5 bases, with 10 bases separating them. The CDR3 DNA is TGTGCCAGCAGCTTCTACCCGGGGGAGACCCAGTACTTC. It is translated as CASSFYPGETQYF.